Presented here are 23 T cell receptor beta chains from one specimen sequenced in a study of cytomegalovirus exposure and HLA in healthy donors. Using immunoSEQ multiplex PCR, the repertoire was profiled, and TCRdb retains in-frame clones only, with some absent. The table records about 180,000 clones, roughly 85% of them present only once. Sequenced sample: PBMCs. The receptors were sampled from a man aged 18 to 30 in good health and CMV-seropositive.

J is TRBJ1-1 and V is TRBV11-2; maybe TRBD1 (6 bases). V lost 3 bases and J 5 bases, leaving 16 bases between the germline ends. There are 15 residues in the CDR3. Germline V gene sequence: CDR1 SGHAT, CDR2 FQNNGV. CDR3 protein: CASSFQQGRNTEAFF. As DNA, the CDR3 is TGTGCCAGCAGCTTTCAACAGGGCCGGAATACTGAAGCTTTCTTT.

This chain uses TRBV28 with TRBJ1-2; maybe TRBD1 (5 bases). Germline loops: CDR1 MDHEN, CDR2 SYDVKM. The CDR3 totals 15 residues. The V end lost 5 bases, the J end lost 6 bases, and 19 bases lay between the germline ends. For the CDR3, the DNA is TGTGCCAGCAGTGGCGCGAGTAGGGGCGAGGATGGCTACACCTTC. This codes for CASSGASRGEDGYTF.

This chain connects TRBV5-1 to TRBJ1-4; tentative D call: TRBD1 (6 bases). Trimming shortened V by 2 bases and J by 3 bases, and 14 bases separated the two germline ends. CDR3 size: 16 residues. Per the germline V gene, CDR1 is SGHRS and CDR2 is YFSETQ. For the CDR3, the DNA is TGCGCCAGCAGCTTAAACCAGGGGACCGCTAATGAAAAACTGTTTTTT. The encoded protein is CASSLNQGTANEKLFF.

This chain connects TRBV10-2 to TRBJ1-1, with D possibly TRBD1 on 5 matching bases. There are 18 residues in the CDR3. Germline V gives CDR1 WSHSY, CDR2 SAAADI. V dropped 6 bases and J dropped 0 bases, with 23 bases sitting between them. This CDR3 reads CASSETLTGGSMNTEAFF. CDR3 in DNA: TGCGCCAGCAGCGAGACTTTGACGGGGGGGTCCATGAACACTGAAGCTTTCTTT.

This clone occurred once. The chain couples TRBV5-1 to TRBJ2-3, with D tentatively TRBD2 (6 bases). CDR1 is SGHRS and CDR2 is YFSETQ in the germline V gene. The germline V and J ends were trimmed by 4 bases and 2 bases, with 8 bases remaining between them. The CDR3 is 13 residues long. The CDR3 sequence: CASSRLDTDTQYF. The CDR3 nucleotides are TGCGCCAGCAGCCGACTAGACACAGATACGCAGTATTTT.

A single count supports this clone. V is TRBV5-1 and J is TRBJ2-2; 9 bases align to TRBD2. The CDR3 contains 16 residues. The germline V gene has CDR1 SGHRS and CDR2 YFSETQ. Trimming took 1 base from V and 7 from J; bases not matched to a gene: 8. Written as DNA, the CDR3 is TGCGCCAGCAGCTTGAATGGCGGGGGGGCCCGCGGGGAGCTGTTTTTT. It yields the protein CASSLNGGGARGELFF. Full variable domain (rest looked up from reference TRBV5-1 and TRBJ2-2): KAGVTQTPRYLIKTRGQQVTLSCSPISGHRSVSWYQQTPGQGLQFLFEYFSETQRNKGNFPGRFSGRQFSNSRSEMNVSTLELGDSALYLCASSLNGGGARGELFFGEGSRLTVL.

The CDR3 DNA is TGTGCCAGCAGCTCCCCGGGACAGTATTCCTACGAGCAGTACTTC. Translating gives CASSSPGQYSYEQYF. V is TRBV7-9 and J is TRBJ2-7; TRBD1 agrees at 7 bases. This CDR3 contains 15 residues. Trimming at V came to 4 bases and at J to 1 base, leaving 7 bases not matched to a gene. Germline V CDR1 and CDR2: SEHNR, FQNEAQ (reference sequence).

The rearrangement links TRBV30 to TRBJ2-5; D may be TRBD2 (6 bases). The germline V gene has CDR1 GTSNPN and CDR2 SVGIG (reference sequence). Trimming shortened V by 2 bases and J by 5 bases, and 12 bases separated the two germline ends. CDR3 length equals 13 residues. CDR3 nucleotides: TGTGCCTGGAGTCCGGGGGATGAGGAGACCCAGTACTTC. It codes for CAWSPGDEETQYF.

The chain uses TRBV7-2 and TRBJ2-5, with 7 bases lining up with TRBD2. CDR3 size: 17 residues. V lost 2 bases and J lost 4; bases outside the gene matches: 13. Germline-derived CDR1 and CDR2 are SGHTA and FQGNSA. The CDR3 DNA reads as TGTGCCAGCAGCTTACGGTCGAGCGGGGCTACTCCAGAGACCCAGTACTTC. It specifies CASSLRSSGATPETQYF.

V usage is TRBV5-6 and J usage is TRBJ2-3; the D gene is possibly TRBD2 (6 bases). The germline V gene encodes CDR1 SGHDT and CDR2 YYEEEE. The CDR3 has 16 amino acids. V lost 0 bases to trimming and J lost 4 bases, with 15 bases between them. CDR3 sequence reads: CASSLEGLPRPDTQYF. Here the CDR3 DNA reads TGTGCCAGCAGCTTGGAGGGACTTCCCAGGCCAGATACGCAGTATTTT.

The J gene is TRBJ2-1, the V gene TRBV7-9, with 13 bases lining up with TRBD2. From germline, CDR1 is SEHNR and CDR2 FQNEAQ (reference sequence). V was pared by 7 bases and J by 11 bases, with 5 bases of the junction left unmatched. The CDR3 runs to 13 residues. The CDR3 protein is CASTLTSGRQQFF. CDR3 nucleotides: TGTGCCAGCACCCTGACTAGCGGGAGGCAGCAGTTCTTC. Complete variable domain (other parts from reference TRBV7-9 and TRBJ2-1): DTGVSQNPRHKITKRGQNVTFRCDPISEHNRLYWYRQTLGQGPEFLTYFQNEAQLEKSRLLSDRFSAERPKGSFSTLEIQRTEQGDSAMYLCASTLTSGRQQFFGPGTRLTVL.

The chain joins TRBV6-5 to TRBJ2-7; 7 nucleotides line up with TRBD2. The CDR3 length is 14 residues. Per germline, CDR1 MNHEY and CDR2 SVGAGI. The junction had 9 bases not matched to a gene; V was cut back by 8 bases and J by 2 bases. The CDR3 reads CASWEGPGAYEQYF. DNA of the CDR3: TGTGCCAGCTGGGAGGGGCCCGGGGCCTACGAGCAGTACTTC.

With respect to this clone: Additional DNA sequences in this sample encode the identical CDR3. This chain joins TRBV2 and TRBJ2-7, with a weak D call TRBD2 (6 bases). V was pared by 3 bases and J by 4 bases, with 16 bases between. This CDR3 is 15 amino acids long. Germline V lookup: CDR1 SNHLY, CDR2 FYNNEI. The CDR3 loop is CASSDGGGFTYEQYF. The CDR3, as DNA: TGTGCCAGCAGTGACGGGGGAGGATTTACTTACGAGCAGTACTTC.

The chain is built from TRBV5-4 and TRBJ1-5; no clear D gene. Trimming pared 3 bases from V and 2 bases from J, leaving 15 bases between. The CDR3 extends over 16 amino acids. Germline V CDR1 and CDR2: SGHNT, YYREEE (reference sequence). The CDR3 reads CASSWGGPNGNQPQHF. The DNA of the CDR3 is TGTGCCAGCAGCTGGGGAGGGCCGAATGGCAATCAGCCCCAGCATTTT.

This clone was seen a single time. The chain recombines TRBV19 with TRBJ2-5, with 8 bases matching TRBD2. Germline trimming cut 10 bases from V and 4 bases from J; bases unmatched to any gene: 11. The CDR3 extends over 14 amino acids. Germline-derived CDR1 and CDR2 are LNHDA and SQIVND (reference sequence). The CDR3 loop is CATTDGGAGETQYF. CDR3 bases: TGTGCCACTACGGACGGGGGGGCTGGAGAGACCCAGTACTTC.

Here the CDR3 reads CASSGQGGGGYTF. DNA for the CDR3: TGTGCCAGCTCAGGACAGGGAGGGGGAGGCTACACCTTC. The chain combines TRBV2 with TRBJ1-2; 8 nucleotides line up with TRBD1. With 8 bases clipped from V and 8 bases from J, the junction kept 10 bases outside the gene matches. The CDR3 extends over 13 amino acids. Germline V gene data show CDR1 as SNHLY and CDR2 as FYNNEI.

The chain uses TRBV19 and TRBJ2-7; 8 bases line up with TRBD1. Losses at the gene ends were 10 bases for V and 5 bases for J; bases not matched to a gene: 16. Per germline, CDR1 LNHDA and CDR2 SQIVND (reference sequence). CDR3 length: 15 amino acids. The CDR3: CATSIPGQVIDEQYF. CDR3 coding DNA: TGTGCCACCTCAATTCCGGGACAGGTTATCGACGAGCAGTACTTC.

A single count supports this clone. V gene TRBV6-5 combines with J gene TRBJ1-3, with D hard to call. The CDR3 covers 15 residues. V was clipped by 2 bases and J by 0 bases, with 8 bases between them. Germline-derived CDR1 and CDR2 are MNHEY and SVGAGI. The CDR3 region has the DNA TGTGCCAGCAGTTACCAACAGTACTCTGGAAACACCATATATTTT. Protein product: CASSYQQYSGNTIYF.

The rearrangement uses TRBV7-6 and TRBJ1-6; the D is unclear. The germline V and J ends were trimmed by 2 bases and 3 bases, with 5 bases remaining between them. Per germline, CDR1 SGHVS and CDR2 FNYEAQ. The CDR3 covers 14 residues. The CDR3 DNA is TGTGCCAGCAGCTTAAATAGCTATAATTCACCCCTCCACTTT. This sequence encodes CASSLNSYNSPLHF.

The chain employs TRBV19 and TRBJ2-1, with 8 bases that match TRBD2. The germline CDR1 and CDR2 sequences are LNHDA and SQIVND (reference sequence). V lost 0 bases and J lost 2; bases outside the gene matches: 6. This CDR3 is 17 amino acids long. The CDR3 bases are TGTGCCAGTAGTATAGATCGGGGGGGCCGGCCCTACAATGAGCAGTTCTTC. Translated: CASSIDRGGRPYNEQFF.

This clone was seen only a few times. CDR3 in amino acids: CASIRGDSSYEQYF. Here the CDR3 DNA reads TGTGCCAGCATCCGAGGGGACAGTTCCTACGAGCAGTACTTC. The rearrangement links TRBV6-1 to TRBJ2-7, with 7 positions matching TRBD1. The trim removed 7 bases at V and 1 base at J, leaving 7 bases unmatched. The CDR3 consists of 14 residues. Germline V CDR1 and CDR2: MNHNS, SASEGT.

This chain links TRBV5-6 with TRBJ1-2; 10 bases line up with TRBD1. Looked up from germline, CDR1 is SGHDT and CDR2 is YYEEEE. The CDR3 has 16 residues. Germline trimming cut 4 bases from V and 7 bases from J; bases unmatched to any gene: 13. This CDR3 is CASSPAPGTGDGGYTF. CDR3 nucleotides: TGTGCCAGCAGCCCGGCCCCCGGGACAGGGGATGGTGGCTACACCTTC.

In nucleotides, the CDR3 is TGTGCCAGCGGGGAGTGGGAGACCCAGTACTTC. Translated: CASGEWETQYF. The chain recombines TRBV6-1 with TRBJ2-5, with D perhaps matching TRBD2 (5 bases). This CDR3 is 11 amino acids long. The germline gives CDR1 MNHNS, CDR2 SASEGT. Trimming removed 8 bases at V and 5 bases at J, with 9 bases between.